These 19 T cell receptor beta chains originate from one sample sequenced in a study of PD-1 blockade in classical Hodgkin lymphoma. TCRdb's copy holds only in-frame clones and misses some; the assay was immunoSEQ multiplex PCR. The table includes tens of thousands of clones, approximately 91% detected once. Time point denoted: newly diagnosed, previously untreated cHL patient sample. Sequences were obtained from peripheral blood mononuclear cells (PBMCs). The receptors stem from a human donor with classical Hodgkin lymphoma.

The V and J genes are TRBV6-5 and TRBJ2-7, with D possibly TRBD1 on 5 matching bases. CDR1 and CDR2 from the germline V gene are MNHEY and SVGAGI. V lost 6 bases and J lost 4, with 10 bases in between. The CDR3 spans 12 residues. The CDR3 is CASRGVEYEQYF. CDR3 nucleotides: TGTGCCAGCAGAGGGGTGGAGTACGAGCAGTACTTC.

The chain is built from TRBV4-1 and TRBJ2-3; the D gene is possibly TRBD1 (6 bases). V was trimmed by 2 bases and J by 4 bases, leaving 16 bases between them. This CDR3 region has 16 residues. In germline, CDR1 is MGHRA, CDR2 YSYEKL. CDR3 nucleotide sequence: TGCGCCAGCAGCCAAAGGGGGTCTTTGGCACCAGATACGCAGTATTTT. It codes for CASSQRGSLAPDTQYF.

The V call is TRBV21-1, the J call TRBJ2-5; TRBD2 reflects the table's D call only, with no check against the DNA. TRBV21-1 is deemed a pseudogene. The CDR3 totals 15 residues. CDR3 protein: CASSKGGTVQETQYF. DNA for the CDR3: TGTGCCAGCAGCAAAGGCGGAACGGTCCAAGAGACCCAGTACTTC.

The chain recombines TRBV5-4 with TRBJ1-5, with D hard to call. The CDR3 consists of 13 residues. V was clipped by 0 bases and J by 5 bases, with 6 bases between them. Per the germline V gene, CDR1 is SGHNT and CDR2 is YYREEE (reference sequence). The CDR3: CASSLVPDQPQHF. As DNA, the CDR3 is TGTGCCAGCAGCTTGGTCCCGGATCAGCCCCAGCATTTT. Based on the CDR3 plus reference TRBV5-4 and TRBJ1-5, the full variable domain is ETGVTQSPTHLIKTRGQQVTLRCSSQSGHNTVSWYQQALGQGPQFIFQYYREEENGRGNFPPRFSGLQFPNYSSELNVNALELDDSALYLCASSLVPDQPQHFGDGTRLSIL.

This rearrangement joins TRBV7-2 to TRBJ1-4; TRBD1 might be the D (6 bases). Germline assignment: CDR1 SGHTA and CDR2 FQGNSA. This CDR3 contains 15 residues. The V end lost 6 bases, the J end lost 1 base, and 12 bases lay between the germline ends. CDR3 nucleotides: TGTGCCAGCAGTTACAGGGCAGGAACTAATGAAAAACTGTTTTTT. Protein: CASSYRAGTNEKLFF. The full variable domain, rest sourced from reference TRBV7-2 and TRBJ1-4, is GAGVSQSPSNKVTEKGKDVELRCDPISGHTALYWYRQSLGQGLEFLIYFQGNSAPDKSGLPSDRFSAERTGGSVSTLTIQRTQQEDSAVYLCASSYRAGTNEKLFFGSGTQLSVL.

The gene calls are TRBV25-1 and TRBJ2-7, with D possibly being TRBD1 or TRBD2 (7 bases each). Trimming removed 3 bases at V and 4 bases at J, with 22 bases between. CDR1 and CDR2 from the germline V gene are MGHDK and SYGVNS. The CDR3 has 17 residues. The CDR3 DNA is TGTGCCAGCAGTGACTCCAGGGGGGGCCCTAAGATGTACGAGCAGTACTTC. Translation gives CASSDSRGGPKMYEQYF.

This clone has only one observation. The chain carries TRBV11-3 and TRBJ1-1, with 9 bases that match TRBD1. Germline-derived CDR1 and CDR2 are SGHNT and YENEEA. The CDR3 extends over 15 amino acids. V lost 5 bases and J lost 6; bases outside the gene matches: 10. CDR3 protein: CASSPRTGEGAEAFF. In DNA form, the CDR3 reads TGTGCCAGCAGCCCCCGGACAGGGGAAGGGGCTGAAGCTTTCTTT.

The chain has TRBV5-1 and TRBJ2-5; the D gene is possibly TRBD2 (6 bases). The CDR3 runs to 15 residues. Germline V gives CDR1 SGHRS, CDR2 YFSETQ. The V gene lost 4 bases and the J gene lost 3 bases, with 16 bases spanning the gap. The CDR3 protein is CASSPNVGGKETQYF. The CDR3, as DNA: TGCGCCAGCAGCCCCAATGTGGGCGGGAAAGAGACCCAGTACTTC.

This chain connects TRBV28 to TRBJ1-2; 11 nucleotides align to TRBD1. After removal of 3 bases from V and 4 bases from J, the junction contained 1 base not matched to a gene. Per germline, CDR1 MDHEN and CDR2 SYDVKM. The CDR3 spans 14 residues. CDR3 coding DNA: TGTGCCAGCAGTTTCGGGACAGGGGGCTATGGCTACACCTTC. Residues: CASSFGTGGYGYTF.

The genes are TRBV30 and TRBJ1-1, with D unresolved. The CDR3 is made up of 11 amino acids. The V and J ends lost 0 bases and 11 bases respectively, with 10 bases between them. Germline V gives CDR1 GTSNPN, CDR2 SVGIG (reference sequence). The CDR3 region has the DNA TGTGCCTGGAGTGTAGCGGGTTTGGCTTTCTTT. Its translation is CAWSVAGLAFF.

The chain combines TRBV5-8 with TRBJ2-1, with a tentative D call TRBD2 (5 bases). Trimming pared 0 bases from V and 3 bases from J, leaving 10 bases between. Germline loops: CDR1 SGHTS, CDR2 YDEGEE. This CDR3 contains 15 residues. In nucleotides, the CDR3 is TGTGCCAGCAGCTTGGGAGCGGTGAGCTACAATGAGCAGTTCTTC. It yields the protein CASSLGAVSYNEQFF.

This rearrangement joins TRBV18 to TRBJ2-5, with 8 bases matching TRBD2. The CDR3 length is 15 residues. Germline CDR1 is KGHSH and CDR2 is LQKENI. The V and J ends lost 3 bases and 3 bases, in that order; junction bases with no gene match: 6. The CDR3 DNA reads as TGTGCCAGCTCACCCTTAGCGGGAACAGAAGAGACCCAGTACTTC. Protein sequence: CASSPLAGTEETQYF.

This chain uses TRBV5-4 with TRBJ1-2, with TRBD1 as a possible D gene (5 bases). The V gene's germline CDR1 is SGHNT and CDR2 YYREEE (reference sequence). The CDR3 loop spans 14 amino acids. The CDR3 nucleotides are TGTGCTGCTACCTTGGAGGGGAATGGCTATGGCTACACCTTC. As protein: CAATLEGNGYGYTF.

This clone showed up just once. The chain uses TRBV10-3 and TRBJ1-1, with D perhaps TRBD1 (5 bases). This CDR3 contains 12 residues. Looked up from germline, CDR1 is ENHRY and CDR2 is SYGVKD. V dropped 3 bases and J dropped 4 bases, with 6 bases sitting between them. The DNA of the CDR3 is TGTGCCATCAGTGACGGGGGCACTGAAGCTTTCTTT. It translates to CAISDGGTEAFF.

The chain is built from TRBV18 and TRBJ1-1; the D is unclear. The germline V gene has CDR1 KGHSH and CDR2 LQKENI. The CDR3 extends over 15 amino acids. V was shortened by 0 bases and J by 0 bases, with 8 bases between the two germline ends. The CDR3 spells CASSPPSTLNTEAFF. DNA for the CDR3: TGTGCCAGCTCACCACCGTCGACATTGAACACTGAAGCTTTCTTT. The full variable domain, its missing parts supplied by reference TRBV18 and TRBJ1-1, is NAGVMQNPRHLVRRRGQEARLRCSPMKGHSHVYWYRQLPEEGLKFMVYLQKENIIDESGMPKERFSAEFPKEGPSILRIQQVVRGDSAAYFCASSPPSTLNTEAFFGQGTRLTVV.

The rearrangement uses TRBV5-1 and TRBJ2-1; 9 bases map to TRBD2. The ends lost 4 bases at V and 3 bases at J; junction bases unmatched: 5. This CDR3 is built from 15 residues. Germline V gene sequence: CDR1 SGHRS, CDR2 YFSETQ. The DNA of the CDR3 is TGCGCCAGCAGCAGAGATAGCGGGGGCTACAATGAGCAGTTCTTC. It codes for CASSRDSGGYNEQFF.

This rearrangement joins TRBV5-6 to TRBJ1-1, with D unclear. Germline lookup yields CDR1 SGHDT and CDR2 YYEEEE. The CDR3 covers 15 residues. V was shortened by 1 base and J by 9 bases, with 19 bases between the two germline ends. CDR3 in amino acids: CASSLFPPEARQAFF. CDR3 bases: TGTGCCAGCAGCTTGTTTCCACCAGAGGCCCGACAAGCTTTCTTT.

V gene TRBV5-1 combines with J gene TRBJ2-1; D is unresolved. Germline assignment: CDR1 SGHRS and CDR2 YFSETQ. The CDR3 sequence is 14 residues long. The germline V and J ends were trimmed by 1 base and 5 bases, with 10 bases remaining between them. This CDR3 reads CASSLTASDNEQFF. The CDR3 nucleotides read TGCGCCAGCAGCTTGACTGCCTCGGACAATGAGCAGTTCTTC.

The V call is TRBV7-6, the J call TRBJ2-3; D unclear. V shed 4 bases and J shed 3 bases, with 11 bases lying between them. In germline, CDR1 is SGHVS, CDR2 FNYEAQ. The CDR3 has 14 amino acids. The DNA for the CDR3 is TGTGCCAGCAGCTCCGGGCCTGAAACAGATACGCAGTATTTT. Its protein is CASSSGPETDTQYF.